The T cell receptor (beta chain) described here comes from a study of T cells after yellow fever vaccination. General study points: Subsequent booster samples again held most clones from primary vaccination (96% CD4, 85% to 90% CD8).

TCRdb passed the 5' RACE reads through MiXCR, listing each CDR3 protein once. The table has 150,000 or so distinct CDR3 sequences, around 6.3% seen once; the top ten hold about 0.61%. In its sample, this clonotype was seen many times. Its target is not known. This CDR3 is built from 13 residues. CDR1 is MDHEN and CDR2 is SYDVKM in the germline V gene. Between the trimmed V and J ends, which lost 7 bases and 4 bases, there was a span of 11 bases. V usage is TRBV28 and J usage is TRBJ2-1, with D possibly being TRBD1 or TRBD2 (5 bases each). Sequences were derived from CD4+ T cells sorted from PBMCs, sampled 10 days after the yellow fever booster vaccination. This TCR was recovered from a man in his thirties or forties who received the YFV17D yellow fever vaccine. The CDR3 bases are TGTGCCAGCACGGGACCGCGGTACAATGAGCAGTTCTTC. Its protein is CASTGPRYNEQFF.